The clone carrying this T cell receptor beta chain was recorded a few times. Clones were read by immunoSEQ multiplex PCR, and TCRdb kept only the in-frame ones, dropping some. In the table there are about 190,000 clones, roughly nine tenths of which are singletons. These data are taken from a study of blood T cell repertoires in COVID-19. As for the study in general: Collection of acute and convalescent COVID-19 samples took place in the United States, Italy and Spain. PBMCs, B-cell-depleted T cells, or T cells provided the cDNA or gDNA that made up the material.

CDR3 size: 14 residues. The V end was cut by 0 bases, the J end by 7 bases, with 11 bases between. Germline values: CDR1 SGHNT, CDR2 YYREEE (reference sequence). The chain carries TRBV5-4 and TRBJ2-1; weak D call: TRBD1 (6 bases). The clonotype was recovered from a woman in her thirties with active or convalescent COVID-19. Sequenced: peripheral blood. CDR3 loop: CASSLGQGHNEQFF. DNA for the CDR3: TGTGCCAGCAGCTTGGGGCAGGGGCATAATGAGCAGTTCTTC.